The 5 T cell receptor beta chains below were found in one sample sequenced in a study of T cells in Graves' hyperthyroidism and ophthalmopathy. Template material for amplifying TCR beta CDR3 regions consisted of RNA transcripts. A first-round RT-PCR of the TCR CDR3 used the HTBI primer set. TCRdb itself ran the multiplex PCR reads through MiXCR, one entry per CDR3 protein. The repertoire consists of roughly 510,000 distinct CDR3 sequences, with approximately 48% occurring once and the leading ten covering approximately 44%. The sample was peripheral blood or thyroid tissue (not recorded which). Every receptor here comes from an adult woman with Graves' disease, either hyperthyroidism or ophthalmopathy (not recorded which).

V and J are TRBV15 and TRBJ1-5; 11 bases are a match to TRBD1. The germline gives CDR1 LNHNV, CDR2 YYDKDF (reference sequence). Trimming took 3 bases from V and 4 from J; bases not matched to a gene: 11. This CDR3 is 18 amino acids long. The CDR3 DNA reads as TGTGCCACCAGCAGGAGTATCGGGACAGGGGGAGGTAATCAGCCCCAGCATTTT. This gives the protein CATSRSIGTGGGNQPQHF.

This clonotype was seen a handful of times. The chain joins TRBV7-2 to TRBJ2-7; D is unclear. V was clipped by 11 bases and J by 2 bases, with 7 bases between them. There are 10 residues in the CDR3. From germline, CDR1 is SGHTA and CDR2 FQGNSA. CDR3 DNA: TGTGCCGTTAGGGCCTACGAGCAGTACTTC. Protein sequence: CAVRAYEQYF. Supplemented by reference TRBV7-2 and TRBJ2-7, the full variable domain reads GAGVSQSPSNKVTEKGKDVELRCDPISGHTALYWYRQSLGQGLEFLIYFQGNSAPDKSGLPSDRFSAERTGGSVSTLTIQRTQQEDSAVYLCAVRAYEQYFGPGTRLTVT.

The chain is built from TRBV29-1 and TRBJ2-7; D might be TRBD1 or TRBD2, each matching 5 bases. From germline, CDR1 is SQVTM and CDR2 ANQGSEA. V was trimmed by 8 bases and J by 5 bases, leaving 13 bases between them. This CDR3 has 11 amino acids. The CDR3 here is CSRSGDHEQYF. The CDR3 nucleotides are TGCAGCAGAAGTGGGGACCACGAGCAGTACTTC.

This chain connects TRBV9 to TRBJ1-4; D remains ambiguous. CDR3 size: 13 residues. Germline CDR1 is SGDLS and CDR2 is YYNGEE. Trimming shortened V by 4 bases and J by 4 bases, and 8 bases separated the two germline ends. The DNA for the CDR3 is TGTGCCAGCAGCCCCCATGTTAATGAAAAACTGTTTTTT. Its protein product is CASSPHVNEKLFF. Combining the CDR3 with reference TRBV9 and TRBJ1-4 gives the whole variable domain DSGVTQTPKHLITATGQRVTLRCSPRSGDLSVYWYQQSLDQGLQFLIQYYNGEERAKGNILERFSAQQFPDLHSELNLSSLELGDSALYFCASSPHVNEKLFFGSGTQLSVL.

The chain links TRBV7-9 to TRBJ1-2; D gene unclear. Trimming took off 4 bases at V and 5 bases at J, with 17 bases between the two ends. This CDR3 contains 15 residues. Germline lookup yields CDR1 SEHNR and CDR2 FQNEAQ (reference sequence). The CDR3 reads CASSSREVRLYGYTF. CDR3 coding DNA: TGTGCCAGCAGCTCCCGGGAGGTCCGGCTGTATGGCTACACCTTC.